Below, 30 T cell receptor beta chains from the same sample are listed, as sequenced in a study of T-cell reconstitution after alpha-beta-depleted transplantation in children. During its preparation, the TCRbeta library received unique molecular identifiers. TCRdb itself ran the PCR reads through MiXCR, one entry per CDR3 protein. Among fewer than 550,000 distinct CDR3 sequences listed, around 10% were seen once. The source was PBMCs, mostly from graft donor cells, collected 180 days after TCRalphabeta/CD19-depleted stem cell transplant. These receptors were taken from a female patient aged 2 to 10 who had a stem cell transplant for aplastic anemia, so the T cells may come from the graft donor.

This clonotype showed up just a few times. This chain joins TRBV2 and TRBJ2-5; no clear D. Germline V gene data show CDR1 as SNHLY and CDR2 as FYNNEI. This CDR3 is 11 amino acids long. Trimming cost V 6 bases and J 7 bases, with 9 bases left between them. CDR3 DNA sequence: TGTGCCAGCAGCGAATCCCCGACCCAGTACTTC. Translation gives CASSESPTQYF.

This chain connects TRBV5-6 to TRBJ2-7; 8 positions agree with TRBD1. Trimming took 4 bases from V and 4 from J; bases not matched to a gene: 4. Germline assignment: CDR1 SGHDT and CDR2 YYEEEE. CDR3 length: 13 amino acids. CDR3 sequence (DNA): TGTGCCAGCAGCGAGGACAGGGTATACGAGCAGTACTTC. Amino acids: CASSEDRVYEQYF.

As for this clonotype: A much larger clone sits a single nucleotide away, making a read error possible. Likely a read error: the CDR3 ends without its conserved phenylalanine or tryptophan. The chain joins TRBV10-1 to TRBJ2-1; 12 bases fit TRBD2. The CDR3 has 14 amino acids. V shed 2 bases, J shed 7 bases, and the junction held 0 bases outside the gene matches. CDR1 and CDR2 from the germline V gene are WNHNN and SYGVQD (reference sequence). CDR3 sequence reads: CASSETSGRNEQFL. The DNA of the CDR3 is TGCGCCAGCAGTGAGACTAGCGGGAGGAATGAGCAGTTCCTC.

This clonotype showed up just a few times. The chain joins TRBV5-1 to TRBJ1-1, with TRBD1 as a possible D gene (6 bases). CDR3 length equals 16 residues. Germline V gene data show CDR1 as SGHRS and CDR2 as YFSETQ. V was trimmed by 0 bases and J by 0 bases, leaving 12 bases between them. For the CDR3, the DNA is TGCGCCAGCAGCTTGGGGAGGGGGGCGATGAACACTGAAGCTTTCTTT. Amino acid sequence: CASSLGRGAMNTEAFF.

This rearrangement joins TRBV12-3 or TRBV12-4 to TRBJ1-2; TRBD1 aligns across 9 bases. The CDR3 is 16 amino acids. Germline trimming cut 6 bases from V and 4 bases from J; bases unmatched to any gene: 12. The chain's CDR3 is CASRRQAPQGAYGYTF. The CDR3 DNA reads TGTGCCAGCAGACGTCAAGCCCCACAGGGGGCCTATGGCTACACCTTC.

This clonotype was counted a few times. The chain carries TRBV28 and TRBJ2-7; 9 bases are shared with TRBD2. The V gene end was trimmed by 6 bases and the J gene end by 2 bases; junction bases not matched to a gene: 14. The CDR3 is 17 residues long. CDR1 is MDHEN, CDR2 SYDVKM, per germline. The CDR3 sequence is CASSQRALRGGAYEQYF. For the CDR3, the DNA is TGTGCCAGCAGCCAAAGGGCCCTTCGCGGGGGGGCCTACGAGCAGTACTTC.

This clonotype was observed at least ten times. This sequence joins TRBV28 and TRBJ2-2, with 8 bases that match TRBD1. Trimming at V came to 3 bases and at J to 6 bases, leaving 3 bases not matched to a gene. Germline CDR1 is MDHEN and CDR2 is SYDVKM. The CDR3 loop spans 14 amino acids. CDR3 DNA sequence: TGTGCCAGCAGTTTGGTACAGGGGGCCGGGGAGCTGTTTTTT. It is translated as CASSLVQGAGELFF.

A few counts support this clonotype. The chain has TRBV7-2 and TRBJ1-6, with D possibly being TRBD1 (6 bases). The V gene lost 5 bases and the J gene lost 10 bases, with 15 bases spanning the gap. CDR1 SGHTA and CDR2 FQGNSA come from the germline V gene. The CDR3 runs to 14 residues. The CDR3 DNA reads as TGTGCCAGCAGCCCGCAGGGGAGAGGCTCACCCCTCCACTTT. This translates into CASSPQGRGSPLHF. Supplemented by reference TRBV7-2 and TRBJ1-6, the full variable domain reads GAGVSQSPSNKVTEKGKDVELRCDPISGHTALYWYRQSLGQGLEFLIYFQGNSAPDKSGLPSDRFSAERTGGSVSTLTIQRTQQEDSAVYLCASSPQGRGSPLHFGNGTRLTVT.

This clonotype has more than one count but fewer than ten. The chain has TRBV21-1 and TRBJ2-3; no check of the table's D call, TRBD2, against the DNA was made. TRBV21-1 is given as a pseudogene. The CDR3 spans 18 residues. The CDR3 nucleotides read TGTGCCAGCAACCACAAATCCGGGACTAGCGGGAGTACAGATACGCAGTATTTT. Residues: CASNHKSGTSGSTDTQYF.

This clonotype appeared a few times. The chain recombines TRBV6-5 with TRBJ1-5; weak D call: TRBD1 (5 bases). The CDR3 covers 15 residues. CDR1 and CDR2 (germline): MNHEY, SVGAGI. The ends were cut back, 5 bases at V and 3 bases at J, with 14 bases in the middle. The CDR3 DNA sequence: TGTGCCAGCAGTCTACGGGACGGCTTCAATCAGCCCCAGCATTTT. This translates into CASSLRDGFNQPQHF.

This clonotype has more than one count but fewer than ten. CDR3 DNA: TGTGCCAGCAGTTACCTGGCTAGCCCGGAGCAGTTCTTC. Translated: CASSYLASPEQFF. The J gene is TRBJ2-1, the V gene TRBV6-2 or TRBV6-3, with D perhaps TRBD2 (5 bases). Trimming cost V 2 bases and J 10 bases, with 12 bases left between them. Per germline, CDR1 MNHEY and CDR2 SVGEGT. The CDR3 runs 13 residues.

This clonotype is a singleton in its sample. The V gene is TRBV6-1, the J gene TRBJ1-5; D gene uncertain. Germline CDR1 MNHNS, CDR2 SASEGT. CDR3 size: 15 residues. V shed 6 bases and J shed 5 bases, with 17 bases lying between them. In DNA form, the CDR3 reads TGTGCCAGCAGAAAAGCGGGCAGTCGAGATCAGCCCCAGCATTTT. Translation gives CASRKAGSRDQPQHF.

This clonotype was counted between two and nine times. The gene calls are TRBV7-9 and TRBJ2-5, with D perhaps assigned TRBD1 or TRBD2 (5 bases each). Germline V gene lookup returns CDR1 SEHNR and CDR2 FQNEAQ (reference sequence). The CDR3 has 16 amino acids. V lost 3 bases and J 2 bases, leaving 16 bases between the germline ends. The DNA for the CDR3 is TGTGCCAGCAGCTTTCCCTTCAGGGACCTTCAAGAGACCCAGTACTTC. This codes for CASSFPFRDLQETQYF.

J is TRBJ2-2 and V is TRBV25-1, with TRBD2 matching over 7 bases. J gave up 1 base and V 5 bases, and 10 bases lay outside the gene matches. The CDR3 runs to 17 residues. Germline loops: CDR1 MGHDK, CDR2 SYGVNS. The CDR3 region is CASSFSGIGGNTGELFF. The CDR3 nucleotides read TGTGCCAGCAGTTTCAGCGGGATAGGCGGGAACACCGGGGAGCTGTTTTTT.

This clonotype has just a few counts. The rearrangement uses TRBV4-3 and TRBJ2-7; 8 bases are shared with TRBD2. Germline assignment: CDR1 LGHNA and CDR2 YSLEER. The ends lost 1 base at V and 2 bases at J; junction bases unmatched: 19. The CDR3 loop spans 20 amino acids. CDR3 in DNA: TGCGCCAGCAGCCAAGGCTTAGGGGTATTAGCGGGGACGACAACCTACGAGCAGTACTTC. Translating it yields CASSQGLGVLAGTTTYEQYF.

This clonotype was detected a few times. This chain links TRBV20-1 with TRBJ2-7, with D perhaps assigned TRBD1 or TRBD2 (6 bases each). Trimming cost V 4 bases and J 3 bases, with 7 bases left between them. From germline, CDR1 is DFQATT and CDR2 SNEGSKA (reference sequence). This CDR3 comprises 11 residues. CDR3 DNA sequence: TGCAGTGCTAAGGGGGGCTACGAGCAGTACTTC. This gives the protein CSAKGGYEQYF.

In this sample, this clonotype turned up once. V gene TRBV30 combines with J gene TRBJ1-1; no definite D call. The CDR3 totals 10 residues. The germline gives CDR1 GTSNPN, CDR2 SVGIG (reference sequence). V was shortened by 3 bases and J by 9 bases, with 8 bases between the two germline ends. CDR3 nucleotide sequence: TGTGCCTGGAGGGGCCTTCAAGCTTTCTTT. Translating gives CAWRGLQAFF.

The chain employs TRBV19 and TRBJ2-3, with 9 bases that match TRBD2. CDR1 and CDR2 (germline): LNHDA, SQIVND (reference sequence). V shed 1 base, J shed 3 bases, and the junction held 5 bases outside the gene matches. The CDR3 totals 16 residues. The DNA for the CDR3 is TGTGCCAGTAGTATAGGCGGAGCGGGAGGTACAGATACGCAGTATTTT. It is translated as CASSIGGAGGTDTQYF.

This clonotype was observed a few times. V gene TRBV7-9 combines with J gene TRBJ2-1; 7 positions match TRBD2. There are 16 residues in the CDR3. Germline-derived CDR1 and CDR2 are SEHNR and FQNEAQ (reference sequence). The trim removed 5 bases at V and 5 bases at J, leaving 12 bases unmatched. The CDR3 DNA reads TGTGCCAGCAGCGTCCGGATGTCTAGCGGAGACAATGAGCAGTTCTTC. It codes for CASSVRMSSGDNEQFF.

This clonotype was seen only a few times. V usage is TRBV25-1 and J usage is TRBJ1-1, with D perhaps matching TRBD1 (5 bases). Per germline, CDR1 MGHDK and CDR2 SYGVNS. The CDR3 runs 14 residues. The V end was cut by 4 bases, the J end by 2 bases, with 11 bases between. CDR3 DNA sequence: TGTGCCAGCAGTGGGATCAGGGTCAACACTGAAGCTTTCTTT. This gives the protein CASSGIRVNTEAFF.

This clonotype was recorded at least ten times. V and J are TRBV7-2 and TRBJ2-1; D is undetermined. The CDR3 is made up of 11 amino acids. Trimming pared 5 bases from V and 8 bases from J, leaving 7 bases between. Germline CDR1 and CDR2: SGHTA and FQGNSA. The DNA for the CDR3 is TGTGCCAGCAGCCTGTCGTATGAGCAGTTCTTC. Protein: CASSLSYEQFF.

The V call is TRBV7-9, the J call TRBJ2-7, with 8 bases lining up with TRBD1. The CDR3 contains 16 residues. The V and J ends lost 9 bases and 4 bases, in that order; junction bases with no gene match: 17. Per the germline V gene, CDR1 is SEHNR and CDR2 is FQNEAQ (reference sequence). CDR3 nucleotides: TGTGCCAGTACCCGGACTGAACAGGGGGAGAGTTACGAGCAGTACTTC. Protein product: CASTRTEQGESYEQYF.

This clonotype turned up a few times. The V and J genes are TRBV28 and TRBJ2-3, with 11 bases fitting TRBD2. Per germline, CDR1 MDHEN and CDR2 SYDVKM. V trimming: 6 bases; J trimming: 2 bases; junction bases outside the gene matches: 19. This CDR3 has 20 amino acids. In nucleotides, the CDR3 is TGTGCCAGCAGCACCGGGACTAGCGGATATTGGCGCGGCCCCACAGATACGCAGTATTTT. Translating gives CASSTGTSGYWRGPTDTQYF. Full variable domain (remainder filled in from reference TRBV28 and TRBJ2-3): DVKVTQSSRYLVKRTGEKVFLECVQDMDHENMFWYRQDPGLGLRLIYFSYDVKMKEKGDIPEGYSVSREKKERFSLILESASTNQTSMYLCASSTGTSGYWRGPTDTQYFGPGTRLTVL.

A few counts support this clonotype. The chain links TRBV5-1 to TRBJ2-4, with 9 bases identical to TRBD1. V lost 4 bases and J lost 0; bases outside the gene matches: 11. This CDR3 is built from 18 residues. CDR1 is SGHRS and CDR2 is YFSETQ in the germline V gene. The CDR3 nucleotides read TGCGCCAGCAGCGTCTCCGGGACAGGGCTACTAGCCAAAAACATTCAGTACTTC. This encodes CASSVSGTGLLAKNIQYF.

In DNA form, the CDR3 reads TGCGCCAGCAGCCTAACTAGCGGGAGGTTCCCAGATACGCAGTATTTT. Protein: CASSLTSGRFPDTQYF. V is TRBV4-3 and J is TRBJ2-3; TRBD2 agrees at 12 bases. Trimming removed 4 bases from V and 4 bases from J; junction bases left unmatched: 6. The germline gives CDR1 LGHNA, CDR2 YSLEER. The CDR3 is 16 residues long.

This clonotype was seen a few times. V gene TRBV5-5 combines with J gene TRBJ1-4; D gene uncertain. There are 17 residues in the CDR3. Trimming shortened V by 3 bases and J by 0 bases, and 15 bases separated the two germline ends. Germline V lookup: CDR1 SGHKS, CDR2 YYEKEE (reference sequence). The CDR3 DNA reads as TGTGCCAGCAGCTACCGTAGGACTGCAGCAACTAATGAAAAACTGTTTTTT. Its translation is CASSYRRTAATNEKLFF.

For this clonotype: At one boundary the junction diverges from the germline segment, which might be a read error. This chain uses TRBV4-1 with TRBJ1-2; D not certain. The CDR3 runs to 12 residues. Germline assignment: CDR1 MGHRA and CDR2 YSYEKL. In DNA form, the CDR3 reads TGCGTCAGCAGCCAAGGAAGAGAGGGCTACACCTTC. Translation: CVSSQGREGYTF.

The genes are TRBV20-1 and TRBJ2-7; the D is unclear. The V and J ends lost 7 bases and 3 bases respectively, with 10 bases between them. The length of the CDR3 is 11 residues. CDR1 is DFQATT, CDR2 SNEGSKA, per germline (reference sequence). CDR3 nucleotides: TGCAGTGTTAGGGCTTACTACGAGCAGTACTTC. Its translation: CSVRAYYEQYF.

The chain uses TRBV7-9 and TRBJ2-3; 9 nucleotides match TRBD2. Germline V CDR1 and CDR2: SEHNR, FQNEAQ (reference sequence). The CDR3 is 17 amino acids. Unmatched junction bases numbered 7, after V lost 2 bases and J lost 1 base. This chain's CDR3 is CASSLTLRTSGTDTQYF. The CDR3 nucleotides read TGTGCCAGCAGCTTAACCCTAAGGACTAGCGGCACAGATACGCAGTATTTT.

The chain uses TRBV28 and TRBJ2-7, with 7 bases fitting TRBD2. This CDR3 comprises 16 residues. CDR1 is MDHEN, CDR2 SYDVKM, per germline. V lost 8 bases to trimming and J lost 3 bases; unmatched junction nucleotides: 16. CDR3 sequence reads: CASLGLADSLFYEQYF. In DNA form, the CDR3 reads TGTGCCAGCCTTGGTCTAGCGGACTCCCTCTTCTACGAGCAGTACTTC.